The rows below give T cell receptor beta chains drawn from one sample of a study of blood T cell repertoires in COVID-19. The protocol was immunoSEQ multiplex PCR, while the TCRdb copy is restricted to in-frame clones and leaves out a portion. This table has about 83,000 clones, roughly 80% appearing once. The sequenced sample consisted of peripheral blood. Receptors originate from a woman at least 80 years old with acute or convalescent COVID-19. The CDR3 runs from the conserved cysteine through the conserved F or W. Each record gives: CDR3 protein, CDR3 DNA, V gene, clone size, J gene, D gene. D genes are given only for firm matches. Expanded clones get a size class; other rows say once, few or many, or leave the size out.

CDR3: CASSIVIGRGAFIQYF; DNA: TGTGCCAGTAGTATTGTAATCGGGCGGGGCGCATTCATTCAGTACTTC; V: TRBV19; size: once; J: TRBJ2-4; D: -
CDR3: CASSSDRQGSYGYTF; DNA: TGCGCCAGCAGCTCCGACCGACAGGGCAGCTATGGCTACACCTTC; V: TRBV5-1; size: -; J: TRBJ1-2; D: TRBD1
CDR3: CASTGGTVDYNSPLHF; DNA: TGCGCCAGCACGGGGGGAACCGTAGACTATAATTCACCCCTCCACTTT; V: TRBV10-2; size: -; J: TRBJ1-6; D: -
CDR3: CASIWDRGSEAFF; DNA: TGTGCCAGTATCTGGGACAGGGGGAGTGAAGCTTTCTTT; V: TRBV19; size: -; J: TRBJ1-1; D: TRBD1
CDR3: CASSLQGAYEQYF; DNA: TGTGCCAGCAGCTTACAGGGGGCATACGAGCAGTACTTC; V: TRBV5-4; size: -; J: TRBJ2-7; D: TRBD1
CDR3: CASSLGGQTGLFNQPQHF; DNA: TGTGCCAGCAGCTTAGGGGGACAGACGGGGCTTTTCAATCAGCCCCAGCATTTT; V: TRBV7-2; size: once; J: TRBJ1-5; D: TRBD1
CDR3: CASSPLRQGKNNEQFF; DNA: TGTGCCAGCAGCCCTTTAAGACAGGGAAAGAACAATGAGCAGTTCTTC; V: TRBV11-3; size: -; J: TRBJ2-1; D: TRBD1
CDR3: CASGLLAGGRTGELFF; DNA: TGTGCCAGCGGGCTCCTAGCGGGGGGGCGTACCGGGGAGCTGTTTTTT; V: TRBV2; size: few; J: TRBJ2-2; D: TRBD2
CDR3: CASSQGQGWRNEQYF; DNA: TGCGCCAGCAGCCAAGGACAGGGATGGAGAAACGAGCAGTACTTC; V: TRBV4-3; size: -; J: TRBJ2-7; D: TRBD1
CDR3: CASTPSSGGVNTGELFF; DNA: TGTGCCAGCACCCCCTCAAGCGGGGGGGTGAACACCGGGGAGCTGTTTTTT; V: TRBV9; size: -; J: TRBJ2-2; D: TRBD2
CDR3: CASSLNQPQHF; DNA: TGTGCCAGCAGTCTTAATCAGCCCCAGCATTTT; V: TRBV6-7; size: -; J: TRBJ1-5; D: -
CDR3: CASSQDLVWRIEQFF; DNA: TGCGCCAGCAGCCAAGATTTGGTTTGGAGGATTGAGCAGTTCTTC; V: TRBV4-1; size: once; J: TRBJ2-1; D: -
CDR3: CASSPLTSGYQETQYF; DNA: TGTGCCAGCTCACCACTGACTAGCGGTTACCAAGAGACCCAGTACTTC; V: TRBV18; size: -; J: TRBJ2-5; D: TRBD2
CDR3: CASSVRSDTEAFF; DNA: TGTGCCAGCAGCGTGCGCTCCGACACTGAAGCTTTCTTT; V: TRBV9; size: -; J: TRBJ1-1; D: -
CDR3: CASSPRGRALSYEQYF; DNA: TGTGCCAGCTCACCACGGGGCAGGGCTCTCTCCTACGAGCAGTACTTC; V: TRBV18; size: -; J: TRBJ2-7; D: -
CDR3: CASSYARECYEQYF; DNA: TGTGCCAGCAGTTACGCCCGGGAGTGCTACGAGCAGTACTTC; V: TRBV6-7; size: -; J: TRBJ2-7; D: -